This T cell receptor beta chain was identified in a study of T cells after yellow fever vaccination. Study-level background: Low-cell-number fractions underwent preparation using SMART-Seq v4 Ultra Low Input.

Template-switching 5'RACE yielded the TCR cDNA; a universal primer site and UMIs were added in the process. Using its own MiXCR run on the 5' RACE reads, TCRdb lists one record per CDR3 protein. The sample consists of about 260,000 distinct CDR3 sequences, under 15% of them appearing once. The clonotype was recovered from a man aged 25 to 40 who received the YFV17D yellow fever vaccine. This material consisted of CD4+ T cells sorted from PBMCs, taken 45 days after the yellow fever booster vaccination.

In nucleotides, the CDR3 is TGTGCCAGTTACAGGGAAGGAGGCTACACCTTC. Translation gives CASYREGGYTF. The chain uses TRBV28 and TRBJ1-2; D may be TRBD1 (6 bases). The CDR3 sequence is 11 residues long. Deletions cut 9 bases from V and 8 bases from J, with 13 bases between. The germline V gene has CDR1 MDHEN and CDR2 SYDVKM.